This TCR beta chain comes out of a study of blood T cell repertoires in COVID-19. Trimming stripped 0 bases from V and 5 bases from J, with 11 bases between. Per germline, CDR1 LGHNA and CDR2 YSLEER. The CDR3 loop spans 15 amino acids. In the original processing: Quantification of nucleated cells was approximated via reference gene primer amplification. The protocol was immunoSEQ multiplex PCR, while the TCRdb copy is restricted to in-frame clones and leaves out a portion. That table furnishes V, J and clone size, whereas the DNA furnished D and trimming. This sample carries about 310,000 clones, roughly 90% of them seen once, and the ten largest clones take 8% to 9.5%. This clone was recorded only once. Participants were aged about 18 to 100 years from 20 to 30 US areas. Participants' own reports of clinical history determined their cohort assignment.

This sequence was found in a woman aged 18-29 years who had recovered from COVID-19. Sequenced sample: PBMCs or T cells enriched from blood (not recorded which). V and J are TRBV4-3 and TRBJ2-1; D gene ambiguous. CDR3 sequence reads: CASSQESEEHNEQFF. Written as DNA, the CDR3 is TGCGCCAGCAGCCAAGAGAGTGAGGAACACAATGAGCAGTTCTTC.